Reported below is one TCR beta chain. Its antigen is not identified. There are 15 residues in the CDR3. V was clipped by 3 bases and J by 8 bases; unmatched bases: 8. CDR1 is LNHNV and CDR2 is YYDKDF in the germline V gene (reference sequence). This sample was taken from a study of CD8+ T cells in alopecia areata. General study points: A large proportion of expanded lesional clones were detected persisting in scalp and blood during tofacitinib. Compared with mice, patients displayed less clear TCR sharing, possibly for HLA-related reasons. Among the 100 top clones, expanded CD8+ clones, like scalp clonality, were significantly decreased by tofacitinib.

Isolated RNA was reverse transcribed into cDNA used as the sequencing template. Produced via immunoSEQ multiplex PCR; TCRdb's table is partial and in-frame only. The table records around 100,000 clones, 55% to 70% of them present only once. Treatment described: oral pan-JAK inhibitor, 5-10 mg twice daily. The sample in question was CD8+ T cells sorted from blood, obtained between weeks 55 and 65, from a patient treated with tofacitinib. V gene TRBV15 combines with J gene TRBJ1-4; TRBD1 matches 8 bases. The TCR comes from a human donor with alopecia areata. Here the CDR3 reads CATSSPGGADEKLFF. The CDR3 DNA sequence: TGTGCCACCAGCAGTCCAGGGGGCGCCGACGAAAAACTGTTTTTT.